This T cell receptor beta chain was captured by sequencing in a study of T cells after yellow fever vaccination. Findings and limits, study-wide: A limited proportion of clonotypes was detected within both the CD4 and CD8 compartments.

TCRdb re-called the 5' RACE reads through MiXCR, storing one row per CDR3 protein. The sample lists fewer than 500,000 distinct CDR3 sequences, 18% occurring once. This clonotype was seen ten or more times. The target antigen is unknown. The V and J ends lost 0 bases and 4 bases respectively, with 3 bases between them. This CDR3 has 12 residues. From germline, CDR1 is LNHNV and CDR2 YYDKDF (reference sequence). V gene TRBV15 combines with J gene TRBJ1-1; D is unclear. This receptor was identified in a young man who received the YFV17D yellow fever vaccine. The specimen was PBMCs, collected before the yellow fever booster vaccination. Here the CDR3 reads CATSRESTEAFF. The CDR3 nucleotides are TGTGCCACCAGCAGAGAGTCCACTGAAGCTTTCTTT.